The T cell receptor beta chain under discussion was sequenced for a study of blood T cell repertoires in COVID-19. Whole-study context: Some COVID-19 samples were acute and others convalescent; all came from the United States, Italy and Spain. In each case, the material was cDNA or gDNA derived from T cells, B-cell-depleted T cells, or PBMCs.

The assay was immunoSEQ multiplex PCR, and TCRdb's table has in-frame clones only and misses some. The table records more than 200,000 clones, roughly 84% of them present only once. What was sequenced was peripheral blood. The clonotype originates from a woman between 40 and 55 years old with active or convalescent COVID-19.

CDR3: CASSQRTGGTDTQYF. The CDR3 nucleotides are TGTGCCAGCTCTCAACGAACGGGGGGCACAGATACGCAGTATTTT. V gene TRBV18 combines with J gene TRBJ2-3, with D perhaps TRBD2 (6 bases). The CDR3 contains 15 residues. The V gene lost 6 bases and the J gene lost 1 base, with 14 bases spanning the gap. Germline V gene data show CDR1 as KGHSH and CDR2 as LQKENI.